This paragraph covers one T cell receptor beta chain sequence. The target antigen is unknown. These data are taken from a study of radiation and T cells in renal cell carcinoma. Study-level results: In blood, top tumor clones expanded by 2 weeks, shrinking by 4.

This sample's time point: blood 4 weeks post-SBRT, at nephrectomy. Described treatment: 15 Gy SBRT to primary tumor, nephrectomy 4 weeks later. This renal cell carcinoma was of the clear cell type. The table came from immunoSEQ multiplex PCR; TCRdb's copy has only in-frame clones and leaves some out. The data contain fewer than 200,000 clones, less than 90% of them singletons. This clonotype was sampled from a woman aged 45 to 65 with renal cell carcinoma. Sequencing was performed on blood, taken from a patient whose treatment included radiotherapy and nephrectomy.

In DNA form, the CDR3 reads TGTGCCAGCAGCTTAGGAGGGGGGACAGCAACTAATGAAAAACTGTTTTTT. Its protein is CASSLGGGTATNEKLFF. The gene calls are TRBV7-9 and TRBJ1-4; 7 bases fit TRBD1. CDR3 length: 17 amino acids. Germline CDR1 reads SEHNR; CDR2 reads FQNEAQ (reference sequence). V trimming: 1 base; J trimming: 0 bases; junction bases outside the gene matches: 5. Variable domain in full (rest from reference TRBV7-9 and TRBJ1-4): DTGVSQNPRHKITKRGQNVTFRCDPISEHNRLYWYRQTLGQGPEFLTYFQNEAQLEKSRLLSDRFSAERPKGSFSTLEIQRTEQGDSAMYLCASSLGGGTATNEKLFFGSGTQLSVL.